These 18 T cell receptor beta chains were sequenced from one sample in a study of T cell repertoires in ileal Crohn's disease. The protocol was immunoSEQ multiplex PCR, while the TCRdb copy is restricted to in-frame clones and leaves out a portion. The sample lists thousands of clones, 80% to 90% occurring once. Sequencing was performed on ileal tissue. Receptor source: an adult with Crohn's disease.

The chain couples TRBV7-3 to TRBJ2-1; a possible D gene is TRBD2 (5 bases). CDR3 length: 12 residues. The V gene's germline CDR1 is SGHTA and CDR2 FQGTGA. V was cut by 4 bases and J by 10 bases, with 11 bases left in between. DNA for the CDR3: TGTGCCAGCAGCTCTGGACTGGGGGAGCAGTTCTTC. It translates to CASSSGLGEQFF. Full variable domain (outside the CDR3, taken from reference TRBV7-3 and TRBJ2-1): GAGVSQTPSNKVTEKGKYVELRCDPISGHTALYWYRQSLGQGPEFLIYFQGTGAADDSGLPNDRFFAVRPEGSVSTLKIQRTERGDSAVYLCASSSGLGEQFFGPGTRLTVL.

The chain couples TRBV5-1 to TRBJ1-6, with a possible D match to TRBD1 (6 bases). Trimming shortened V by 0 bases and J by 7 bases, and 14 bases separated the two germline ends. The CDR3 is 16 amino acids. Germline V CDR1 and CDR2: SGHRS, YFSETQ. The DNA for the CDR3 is TGCGCCAGCAGCTTGGGTCAGGGGCAGGAGAATTCACCCCTCCACTTT. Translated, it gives CASSLGQGQENSPLHF.

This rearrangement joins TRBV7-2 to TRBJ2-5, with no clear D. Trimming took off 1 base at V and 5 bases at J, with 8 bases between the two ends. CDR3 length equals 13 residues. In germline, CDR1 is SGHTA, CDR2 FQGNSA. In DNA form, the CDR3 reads TGTGCCAGCAGCTTAGGAATCGGGGAGACCCAGTACTTC. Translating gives CASSLGIGETQYF.

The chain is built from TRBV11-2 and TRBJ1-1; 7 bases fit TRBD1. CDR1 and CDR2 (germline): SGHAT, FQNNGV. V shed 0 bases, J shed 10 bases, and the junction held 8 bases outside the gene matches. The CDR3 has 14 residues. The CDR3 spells CASSLDSGQGVAFF. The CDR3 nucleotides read TGTGCCAGCAGCTTAGATAGCGGCCAGGGGGTAGCTTTCTTT.

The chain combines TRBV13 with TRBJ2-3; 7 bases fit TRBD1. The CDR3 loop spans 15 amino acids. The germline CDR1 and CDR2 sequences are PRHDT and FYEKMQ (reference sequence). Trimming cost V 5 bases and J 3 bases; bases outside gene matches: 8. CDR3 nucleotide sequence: TGTGCCAGCAGCCGGGACAGAGCAGAAACAGATACGCAGTATTTT. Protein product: CASSRDRAETDTQYF. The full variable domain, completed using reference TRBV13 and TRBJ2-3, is AAGVIQSPRHLIKEKRETATLKCYPIPRHDTVYWYQQGPGQDPQFLISFYEKMQSDKGSIPDRFSAQQFSDYHSELNMSSLELGDSALYFCASSRDRAETDTQYFGPGTRLTVL.

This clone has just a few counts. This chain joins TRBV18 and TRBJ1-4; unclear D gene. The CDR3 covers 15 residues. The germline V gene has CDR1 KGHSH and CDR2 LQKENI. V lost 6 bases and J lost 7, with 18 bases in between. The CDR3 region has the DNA TGTGCCAGCTCCCCTTCAGTGTCCGGAGGTGAAAAACTGTTTTTT. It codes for CASSPSVSGGEKLFF. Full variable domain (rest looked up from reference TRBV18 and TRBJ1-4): NAGVMQNPRHLVRRRGQEARLRCSPMKGHSHVYWYRQLPEEGLKFMVYLQKENIIDESGMPKERFSAEFPKEGPSILRIQQVVRGDSAAYFCASSPSVSGGEKLFFGSGTQLSVL.

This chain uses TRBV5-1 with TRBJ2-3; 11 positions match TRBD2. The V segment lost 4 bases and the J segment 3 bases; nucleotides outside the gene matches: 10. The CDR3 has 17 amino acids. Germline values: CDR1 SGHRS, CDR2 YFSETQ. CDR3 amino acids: CASSMGGLADRTDTQYF. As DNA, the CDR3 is TGCGCCAGCAGCATGGGGGGACTAGCGGATAGGACAGATACGCAGTATTTT.

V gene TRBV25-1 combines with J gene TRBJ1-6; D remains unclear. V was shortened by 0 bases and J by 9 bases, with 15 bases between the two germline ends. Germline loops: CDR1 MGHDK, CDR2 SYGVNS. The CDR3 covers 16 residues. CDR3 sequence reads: CASSEYETPRRSPLHF. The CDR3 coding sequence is TGTGCCAGCAGTGAATATGAAACTCCTAGACGTTCACCCCTCCACTTT.

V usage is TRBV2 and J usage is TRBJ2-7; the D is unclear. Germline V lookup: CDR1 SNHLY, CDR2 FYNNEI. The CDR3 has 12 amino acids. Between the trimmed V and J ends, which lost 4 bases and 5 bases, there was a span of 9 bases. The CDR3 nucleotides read TGTGCCAGCAGTGGAGACTCTCACGAGCAGTACTTC. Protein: CASSGDSHEQYF.

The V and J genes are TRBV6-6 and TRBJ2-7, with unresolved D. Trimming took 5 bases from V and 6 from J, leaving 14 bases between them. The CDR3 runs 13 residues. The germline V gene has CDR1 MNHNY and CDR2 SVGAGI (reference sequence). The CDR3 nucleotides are TGTGCCAGCAGTGCGAGTAGCTCTGGCGAGCAGTACTTC. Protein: CASSASSSGEQYF.

The CDR3 reads CASSLGGGDGTDTQYF. The CDR3 region has the DNA TGTGCCAGCAGCTTAGGAGGCGGAGATGGCACAGATACGCAGTATTTT. This chain links TRBV7-2 with TRBJ2-3; D not resolved. CDR1 is SGHTA and CDR2 is FQGNSA in the germline V gene. V was shortened by 1 base and J by 1 base, with 12 bases between the two germline ends. This CDR3 is built from 16 residues.

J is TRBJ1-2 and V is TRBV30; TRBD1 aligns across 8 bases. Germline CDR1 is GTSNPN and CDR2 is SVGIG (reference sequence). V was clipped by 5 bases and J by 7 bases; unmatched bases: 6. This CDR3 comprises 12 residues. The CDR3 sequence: CAWRQGRGGYTF. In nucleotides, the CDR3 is TGTGCCTGGCGACAGGGGCGCGGTGGCTACACCTTC. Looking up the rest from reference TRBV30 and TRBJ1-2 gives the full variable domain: SQTIHQWPATLVQPVGSPLSLECTVEGTSNPNLYWYRQAAGRGLQLLFYSVGIGQISSEVPQNLSASRPQDRQFILSSKKLLLSDSGFYLCAWRQGRGGYTFGSGTRLTVV.

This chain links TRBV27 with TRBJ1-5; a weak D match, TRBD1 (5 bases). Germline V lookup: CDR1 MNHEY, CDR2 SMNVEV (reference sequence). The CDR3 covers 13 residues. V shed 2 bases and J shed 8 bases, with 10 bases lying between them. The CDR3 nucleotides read TGTGCCAGCAGTTTAAGGGGATTGGAGCCCCAGCATTTT. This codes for CASSLRGLEPQHF.

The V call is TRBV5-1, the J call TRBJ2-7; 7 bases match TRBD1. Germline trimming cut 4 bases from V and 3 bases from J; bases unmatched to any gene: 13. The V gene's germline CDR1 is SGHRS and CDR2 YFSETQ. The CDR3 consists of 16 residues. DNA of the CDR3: TGCGCCAGCAGCACGGGGAATGTGGGACAGCTCTACGAGCAGTACTTC. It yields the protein CASSTGNVGQLYEQYF.

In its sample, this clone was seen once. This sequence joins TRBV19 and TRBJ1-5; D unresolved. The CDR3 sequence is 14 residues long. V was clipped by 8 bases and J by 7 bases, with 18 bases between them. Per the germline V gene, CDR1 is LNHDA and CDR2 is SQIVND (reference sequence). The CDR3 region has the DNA TGTGCCAGTGGGTGGTCGGGGAGGAGACAGCCCCAGCATTTT. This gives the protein CASGWSGRRQPQHF. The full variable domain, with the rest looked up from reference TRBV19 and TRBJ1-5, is DGGITQSPKYLFRKEGQNVTLSCEQNLNHDAMYWYRQDPGQGLRLIYYSQIVNDFQKGDIAEGYSVSREKKESFPLTVTSAQKNPTAFYLCASGWSGRRQPQHFGDGTRLSIL.

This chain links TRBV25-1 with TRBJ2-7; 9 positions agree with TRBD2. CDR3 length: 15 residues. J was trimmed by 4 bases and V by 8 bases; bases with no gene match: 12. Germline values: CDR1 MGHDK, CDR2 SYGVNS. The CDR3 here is CASGGLARNLYEQYF. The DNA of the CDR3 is TGTGCCAGCGGGGGACTAGCACGAAACCTGTACGAGCAGTACTTC.

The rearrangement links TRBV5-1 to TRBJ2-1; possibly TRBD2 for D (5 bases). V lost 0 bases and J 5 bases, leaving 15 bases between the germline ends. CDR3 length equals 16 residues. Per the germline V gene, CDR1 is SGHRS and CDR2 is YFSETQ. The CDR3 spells CASSLVVGEIHNEQFF. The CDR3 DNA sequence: TGCGCCAGCAGCTTGGTTGTGGGAGAAATCCACAATGAGCAGTTCTTC.

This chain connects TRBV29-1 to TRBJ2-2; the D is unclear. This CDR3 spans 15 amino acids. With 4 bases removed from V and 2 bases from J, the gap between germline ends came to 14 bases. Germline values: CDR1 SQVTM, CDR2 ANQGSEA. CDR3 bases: TGCAGCGTTGCCCTCGGCGGCTTAAACACCGGGGAGCTGTTTTTT. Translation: CSVALGGLNTGELFF.